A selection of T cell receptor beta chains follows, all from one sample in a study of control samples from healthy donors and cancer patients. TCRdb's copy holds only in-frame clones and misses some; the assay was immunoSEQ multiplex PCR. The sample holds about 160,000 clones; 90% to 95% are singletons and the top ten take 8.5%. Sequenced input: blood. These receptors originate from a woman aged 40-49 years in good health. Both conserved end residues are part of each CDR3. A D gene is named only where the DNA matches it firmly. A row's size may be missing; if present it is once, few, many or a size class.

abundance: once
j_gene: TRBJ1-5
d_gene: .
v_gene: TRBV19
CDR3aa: CASSIWDNDNQPQHF
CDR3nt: TGTGCCAGTAGTATTTGGGACAACGACAATCAGCCCCAGCATTTT

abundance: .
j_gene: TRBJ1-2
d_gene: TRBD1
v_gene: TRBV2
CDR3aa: CASRTGQIYGYTF
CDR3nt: TGTGCCAGCAGAACGGGACAGATCTATGGCTACACCTTC

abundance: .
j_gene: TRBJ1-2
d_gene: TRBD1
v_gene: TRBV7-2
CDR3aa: CASSDWGQGAGGYTF
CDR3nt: TGTGCCAGCAGCGACTGGGGACAGGGGGCGGGCGGCTACACCTTC

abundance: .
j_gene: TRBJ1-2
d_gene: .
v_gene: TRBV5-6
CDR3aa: CASSLSPIDYGYTF
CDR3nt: TGTGCCAGCAGCTTGTCCCCGATAGACTATGGCTACACCTTC

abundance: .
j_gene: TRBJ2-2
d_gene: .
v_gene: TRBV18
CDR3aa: CASSPVATGELFF
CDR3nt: TGTGCCAGCTCACCAGTAGCCACCGGGGAGCTGTTTTTT

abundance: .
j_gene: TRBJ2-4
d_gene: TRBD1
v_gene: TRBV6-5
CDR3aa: CASSFGQGRAKNIQYF
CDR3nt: TGTGCCAGCAGTTTTGGACAGGGGAGAGCCAAAAACATTCAGTACTTC

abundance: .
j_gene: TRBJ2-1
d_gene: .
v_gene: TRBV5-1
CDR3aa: CASSFNGLGEQFF
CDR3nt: TGCGCCAGCAGCTTTAATGGCCTGGGTGAGCAGTTCTTC

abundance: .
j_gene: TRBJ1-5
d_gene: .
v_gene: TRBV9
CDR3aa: CASSASGGSNQPQHF
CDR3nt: TGTGCCAGCAGCGCATCGGGGGGAAGCAATCAGCCCCAGCATTTT

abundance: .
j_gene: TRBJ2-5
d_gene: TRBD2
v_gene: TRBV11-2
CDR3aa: CASSPRLAGFQETQYF
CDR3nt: TGTGCCAGCAGCCCTAGACTAGCGGGCTTCCAAGAGACCCAGTACTTC

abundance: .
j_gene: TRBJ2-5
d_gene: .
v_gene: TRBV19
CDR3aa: CASKVRQQETQYF
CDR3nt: TGTGCCAGTAAGGTTCGGCAGCAAGAGACCCAGTACTTC

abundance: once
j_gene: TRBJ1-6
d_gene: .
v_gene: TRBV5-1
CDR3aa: CASSLDGAASSYNSPLHF
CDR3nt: TGCGCCAGCAGCTTGGATGGGGCGGCGAGCTCCTATAATTCACCCCTCCACTTT

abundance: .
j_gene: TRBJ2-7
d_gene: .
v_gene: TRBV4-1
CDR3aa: CASSPARGRKGYEQYF
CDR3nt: TGCGCCAGCAGCCCAGCCAGGGGACGGAAGGGCTACGAGCAGTACTTC

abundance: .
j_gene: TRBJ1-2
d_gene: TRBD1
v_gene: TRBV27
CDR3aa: CASSQRQGSGYTF
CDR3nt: TGTGCCAGCAGCCAACGACAGGGTAGTGGCTACACCTTC

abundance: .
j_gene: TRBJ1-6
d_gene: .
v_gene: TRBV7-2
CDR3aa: CASNHRVGNSPLHF
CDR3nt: TGTGCCAGCAACCACCGGGTGGGGAATTCACCCCTCCACTTT

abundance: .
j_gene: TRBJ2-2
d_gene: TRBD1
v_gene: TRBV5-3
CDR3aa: CARSHGQGHGELFF
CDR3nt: TGTGCCAGAAGCCACGGACAGGGCCACGGGGAGCTGTTTTTT

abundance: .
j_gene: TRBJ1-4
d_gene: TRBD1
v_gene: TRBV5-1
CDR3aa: CASSPRTGGDEKLFF
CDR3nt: TGCGCCAGCAGCCCGAGGACAGGGGGCGACGAAAAACTGTTTTTT

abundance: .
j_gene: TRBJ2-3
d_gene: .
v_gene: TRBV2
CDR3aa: CASSGIGASTDTQYF
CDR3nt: TGTGCCAGCAGTGGTATCGGGGCTAGCACAGATACGCAGTATTTT

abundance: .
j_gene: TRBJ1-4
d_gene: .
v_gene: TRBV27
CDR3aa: CASSLVAERGAGLGEKLFF
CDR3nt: TGTGCCAGCAGTTTAGTGGCAGAAAGGGGGGCGGGTCTTGGCGAAAAACTGTTTTTT

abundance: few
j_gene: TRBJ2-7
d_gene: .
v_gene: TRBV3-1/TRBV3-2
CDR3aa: CASSQGLPSSYEQYF
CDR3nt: TGTGCCAGCAGCCAGGGACTCCCGAGCTCCTACGAGCAGTACTTC

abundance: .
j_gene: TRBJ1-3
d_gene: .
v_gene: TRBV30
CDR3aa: CAWSVVSGNTIYF
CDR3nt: TGTGCCTGGAGTGTTGTCAGTGGAAACACCATATATTTT

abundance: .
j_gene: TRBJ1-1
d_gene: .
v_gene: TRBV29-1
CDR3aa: CSATDTEAFF
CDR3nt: TGCAGCGCCACAGACACTGAAGCTTTCTTT

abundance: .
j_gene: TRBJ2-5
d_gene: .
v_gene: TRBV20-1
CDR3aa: CSALQETQYF
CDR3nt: TGCAGTGCTCTCCAAGAGACCCAGTACTTC

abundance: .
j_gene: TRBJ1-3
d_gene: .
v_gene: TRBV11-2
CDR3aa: CASSLVGSGNTIYF
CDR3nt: TGTGCCAGCAGCTTAGTGGGGTCTGGAAACACCATATATTTT

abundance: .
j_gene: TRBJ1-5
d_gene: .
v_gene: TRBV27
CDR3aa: CASGVQGSGIGNQPQHF
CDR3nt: TGTGCCAGCGGAGTACAGGGAAGTGGGATCGGCAATCAGCCCCAGCATTTT

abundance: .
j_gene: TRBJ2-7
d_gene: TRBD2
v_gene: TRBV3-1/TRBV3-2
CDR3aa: CASSRGRGIRQGEQYF
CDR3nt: TGTGCCAGCAGCCGGGGGAGGGGCATCAGGCAGGGCGAGCAGTACTTC

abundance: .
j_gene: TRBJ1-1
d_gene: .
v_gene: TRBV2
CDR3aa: CASTAMNTEAFF
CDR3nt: TGTGCCAGCACCGCCATGAACACTGAAGCTTTCTTT

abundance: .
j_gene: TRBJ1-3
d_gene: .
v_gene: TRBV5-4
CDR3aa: CASSPSGAGGNTIYF
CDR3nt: TGTGCCAGCAGCCCCAGTGGCGCCGGAGGAAACACCATATATTTT

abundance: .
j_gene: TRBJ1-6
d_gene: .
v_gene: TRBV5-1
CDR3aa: CASNNNTYNSPLHF
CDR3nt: TGCGCCAGCAACAACAACACCTATAATTCACCCCTCCACTTT

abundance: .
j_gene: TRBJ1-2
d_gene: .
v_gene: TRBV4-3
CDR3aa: CASSERAAPRGYTF
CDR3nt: TGCGCCAGCAGCGAACGGGCGGCCCCCCGAGGCTACACCTTC

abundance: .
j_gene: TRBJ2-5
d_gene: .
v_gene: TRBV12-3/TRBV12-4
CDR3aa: CASSLEETQYF
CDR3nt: TGTGCCAGCAGTTTAGAGGAGACCCAGTACTTC

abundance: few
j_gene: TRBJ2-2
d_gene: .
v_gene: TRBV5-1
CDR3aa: CASSFGTGELFF
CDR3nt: TGCGCCAGCAGCTTTGGAACCGGGGAGCTGTTTTTT

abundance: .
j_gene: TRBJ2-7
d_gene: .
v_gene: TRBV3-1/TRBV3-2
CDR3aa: CASSPRQSPSYEQYF
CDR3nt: TGTGCCAGCAGCCCCCGACAGTCACCGTCCTACGAGCAGTACTTC

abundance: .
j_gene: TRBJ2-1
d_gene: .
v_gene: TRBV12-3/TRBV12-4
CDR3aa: CASRGLNGNEQFF
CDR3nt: TGTGCCAGCAGGGGACTGAATGGAAATGAGCAGTTCTTC

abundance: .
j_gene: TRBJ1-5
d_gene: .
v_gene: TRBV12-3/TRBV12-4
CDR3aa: CASSLGQNQPQHF
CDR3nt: TGTGCCAGCAGTTTAGGGCAGAATCAGCCCCAGCATTTT

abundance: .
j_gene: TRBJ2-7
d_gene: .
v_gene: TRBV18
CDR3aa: CASSPGVSGATIYEQYF
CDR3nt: TGTGCCAGCTCACCAGGTGTTAGCGGCGCTACGATCTACGAGCAGTACTTC

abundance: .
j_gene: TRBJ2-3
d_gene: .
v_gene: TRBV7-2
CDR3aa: CASSLKRDTQYF
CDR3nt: TGTGCCAGCAGCTTAAAACGGGATACGCAGTATTTT

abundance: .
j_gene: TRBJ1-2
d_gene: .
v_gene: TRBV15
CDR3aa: CATSRGDSLNYGYTF
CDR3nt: TGTGCCACCAGCAGAGGAGACAGCCTGAACTATGGCTACACCTTC

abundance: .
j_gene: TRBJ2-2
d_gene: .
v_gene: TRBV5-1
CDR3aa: CASSLGPRALTGELFF
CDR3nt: TGCGCCAGCAGCTTGGGGCCCCGCGCCCTCACCGGGGAGCTGTTTTTT

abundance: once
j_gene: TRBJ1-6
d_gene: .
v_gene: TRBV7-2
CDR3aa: CASSLGGAYNSPLHF
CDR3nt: TGTGCCAGCAGCTTAGGTGGGGCCTATAATTCACCCCTCCACTTT

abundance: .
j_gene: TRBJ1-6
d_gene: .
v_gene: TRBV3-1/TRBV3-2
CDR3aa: CASSQVAGGGSPLHF
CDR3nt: TGTGCCAGCAGCCAAGTTGCGGGGGGGGGTTCACCCCTCCACTTT

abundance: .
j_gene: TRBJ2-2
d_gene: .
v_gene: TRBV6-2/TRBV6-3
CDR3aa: CASSRTRNTGELFF
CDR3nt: TGTGCCAGCAGCCGGACTCGAAACACCGGGGAGCTGTTTTTT

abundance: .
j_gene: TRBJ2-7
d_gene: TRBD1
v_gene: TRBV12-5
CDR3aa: CASGFPDRLRYF
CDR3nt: TGTGCTAGTGGTTTCCCGGACAGGTTGAGGTACTTC

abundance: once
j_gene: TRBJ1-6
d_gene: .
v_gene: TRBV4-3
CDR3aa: CASSQDHFGLNSPLHF
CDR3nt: TGCGCCAGCAGCCAAGATCATTTCGGGTTGAATTCACCCCTCCACTTT

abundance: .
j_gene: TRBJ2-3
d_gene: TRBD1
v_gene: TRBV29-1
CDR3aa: CSVGQGAEDTQYF
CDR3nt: TGCAGCGTCGGACAGGGGGCAGAGGATACGCAGTATTTT

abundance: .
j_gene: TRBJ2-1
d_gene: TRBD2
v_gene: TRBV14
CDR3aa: CASSRVAGGVYNEQFF
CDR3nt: TGTGCCAGCAGCCGGGTAGCGGGAGGAGTCTACAATGAGCAGTTCTTC

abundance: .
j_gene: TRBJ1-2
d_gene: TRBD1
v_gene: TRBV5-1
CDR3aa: CASSLAFSVGQTNYGYTF
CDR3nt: TGCGCCAGCAGCTTGGCCTTTTCGGTGGGACAGACAAACTATGGCTACACCTTC

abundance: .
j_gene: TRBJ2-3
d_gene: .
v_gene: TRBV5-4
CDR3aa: CASSLGRGYTQYF
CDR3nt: TGTGCCAGCAGCTTGGGACGCGGATATACGCAGTATTTT

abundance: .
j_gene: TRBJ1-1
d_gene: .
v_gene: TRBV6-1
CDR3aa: CASSEADGRKTERAFF
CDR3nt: TGTGCCAGCAGTGAAGCGGACGGGAGAAAGACCGAAAGGGCTTTCTTT

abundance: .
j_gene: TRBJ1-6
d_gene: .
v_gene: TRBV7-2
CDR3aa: CASSPFWGLTSPLHF
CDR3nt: TGTGCCAGCAGCCCCTTCTGGGGCTTAACTTCACCCCTCCACTTT

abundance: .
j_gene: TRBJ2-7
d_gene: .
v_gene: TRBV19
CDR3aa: CASSTSTGSWSYEQYF
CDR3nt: TGTGCCAGTAGTACTTCAACAGGGTCCTGGTCCTACGAGCAGTACTTC

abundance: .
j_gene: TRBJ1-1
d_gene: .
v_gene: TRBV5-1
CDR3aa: CASSQGVWNTEAFF
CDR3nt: TGCGCCAGCAGCCAAGGGGTCTGGAACACTGAAGCTTTCTTT

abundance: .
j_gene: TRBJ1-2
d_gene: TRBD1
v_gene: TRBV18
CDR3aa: CASSRDSDVTGGNYGYTF
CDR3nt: TGTGCCAGCTCACGTGACTCCGACGTGACAGGGGGCAACTATGGCTACACCTTC

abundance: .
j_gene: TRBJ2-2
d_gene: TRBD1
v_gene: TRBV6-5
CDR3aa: CASSLLQGANTGELFF
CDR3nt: TGTGCCAGCAGTTTATTACAGGGGGCCAACACCGGGGAGCTGTTTTTT

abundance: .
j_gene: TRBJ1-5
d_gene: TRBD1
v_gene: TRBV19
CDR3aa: CASARGTGVQPQHF
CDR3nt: TGTGCCAGTGCCCGCGGGACAGGGGTTCAGCCCCAGCATTTT

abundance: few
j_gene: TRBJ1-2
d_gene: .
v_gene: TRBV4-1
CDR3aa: CASSQDRAGRGYTF
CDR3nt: TGCGCCAGCAGCCAAGATCGGGCAGGGCGAGGCTACACCTTC